Described below is a single T cell receptor (beta chain) sequence and its context. The source of the sample is a study of cytomegalovirus exposure and HLA in healthy donors. With 60 Vbeta and 13 Jbeta primers, the PCR was carried out. Sequencing used immunoSEQ multiplex PCR; TCRdb keeps in-frame clones, though not all of them. The sample has some 120,000 clones, around three quarters seen once. V was cut by 5 bases and J by 0 bases, with 10 bases left in between. CDR1 is SGHTA and CDR2 is FQGNSA in the germline V gene. The CDR3 has 14 amino acids. This chain connects TRBV7-2 to TRBJ1-2; TRBD1 might be the D (6 bases). The sequencing sample was made of PBMCs. The origin of this receptor is an older woman in good health and CMV-seropositive. The CDR3 bases are TGTGCCAGCAGCCCAGGGGATGCTAACTATGGCTACACCTTC. This codes for CASSPGDANYGYTF. The variable domain in full, with the rest retrieved from reference TRBV7-2 and TRBJ1-2, is GAGVSQSPSNKVTEKGKDVELRCDPISGHTALYWYRQSLGQGLEFLIYFQGNSAPDKSGLPSDRFSAERTGGSVSTLTIQRTQQEDSAVYLCASSPGDANYGYTFGSGTRLTVV.